The 9 T cell receptor beta chains listed next were all sequenced from one sample in a study of Graves' ophthalmopathy and Graves' hyperthyroidism. For repertoire sequencing, the TCR beta CDR3 regions were amplified from RNA transcripts. HTBI primers primed a first-round RT-PCR, and a second-round multiplex PCR followed. From the multiplex PCR reads, TCRdb called clonotypes with MiXCR, one entry per CDR3 protein. The sample has around 1,000,000 distinct CDR3 sequences, about 35% seen once; the top ten hold 8.5% to 14%. Sample: peripheral blood or thyroid tissue (not recorded which). The receptor set was obtained from an adult man with Graves' hyperthyroidism.

The chain recombines TRBV20-1 with TRBJ2-7, with no clear D. The CDR3 consists of 13 residues. The V end was cut by 1 base, the J end by 2 bases, with 9 bases between. Germline CDR1 reads DFQATT; CDR2 reads SNEGSKA (reference sequence). This CDR3 is CSARVGFAYEQYF. DNA for the CDR3: TGCAGTGCTAGAGTGGGCTTCGCCTACGAGCAGTACTTC.

In this sample, this clonotype turned up many times. The V and J genes are TRBV7-9 and TRBJ1-1; D perhaps matches TRBD1 (5 bases). The CDR3 is 14 amino acids. V lost 1 base and J 4 bases, leaving 10 bases between the germline ends. Germline V gives CDR1 SEHNR, CDR2 FQNEAQ (reference sequence). DNA of the CDR3: TGTGCCAGCAGCTTAGTAGGGGCGGGCACTGAAGCTTTCTTT. Amino acid sequence: CASSLVGAGTEAFF.

In its sample, this clonotype was seen many times. V is TRBV19 and J is TRBJ2-7; 13 bases align to TRBD2. V lost 4 bases, J lost 3 bases, and 9 bases stayed unmatched. The CDR3 loop spans 17 amino acids. CDR1 and CDR2 (germline): LNHDA, SQIVND (reference sequence). CDR3 coding DNA: TGTGCCAGTAGTACCCGACTAGCGGGAGGAATTTACTACGAGCAGTACTTC. Encoded protein: CASSTRLAGGIYYEQYF.

Note on this clonotype: A much larger clone lies a single base off, so this may be a read error. The rearrangement links TRBV9 to TRBJ2-5; the D gene is possibly TRBD1 (5 bases). Germline-derived CDR1 and CDR2 are SGDLS and YYNGEE. Trimming cost V 0 bases and J 5 bases, with 17 bases left between them. The CDR3 extends over 16 amino acids. CDR3 sequence: CASSVGDGRVRETQYF. In DNA form, the CDR3 reads TGTGCCAGCAGCGTAGGCGATGGCAGGGTTCGGGAGACCCAGTACTTC.

This clonotype was observed a few times. The chain couples TRBV10-3 to TRBJ2-2; 10 bases map to TRBD2. CDR3 size: 17 residues. The germline V gene encodes CDR1 ENHRY and CDR2 SYGVKD. V gave up 2 bases and J gave up 0 bases; unmatched junction bases: 3. The CDR3 coding sequence is TGTGCCATCAGTGAGCCGGGACTAGCGACGAACACCGGGGAGCTGTTTTTT. Its translation: CAISEPGLATNTGELFF.

The chain links TRBV20-1 to TRBJ1-1; D gene uncertain. Trimming took off 7 bases at V and 6 bases at J, with 15 bases between the two ends. Germline-derived CDR1 and CDR2 are DFQATT and SNEGSKA (reference sequence). This CDR3 spans 12 amino acids. The DNA for the CDR3 is TGCAGTGGCGAGGCGGGTTATGCTGAAGCTTTCTTT. It specifies CSGEAGYAEAFF.

This clonotype was seen many times. The genes are TRBV20-1 and TRBJ1-1; D may be TRBD1 (6 bases). Germline V gene data show CDR1 as DFQATT and CDR2 as SNEGSKA (reference sequence). V was trimmed by 0 bases and J by 6 bases, leaving 14 bases between them. The CDR3 loop spans 14 amino acids. CDR3 residues: CSARDRDGGPEAFF. CDR3 bases: TGCAGTGCTAGAGATCGGGACGGGGGCCCTGAAGCTTTCTTT.

This clonotype has only a few counts. J is TRBJ2-7 and V is TRBV6-1, with TRBD2 identical over 12 bases. The CDR3 is made up of 15 amino acids. J was trimmed by 3 bases and V by 7 bases; bases with no gene match: 7. The germline CDR1 and CDR2 sequences are MNHNS and SASEGT. CDR3 coding DNA: TGTGCCAGCACTACCGGACTAGCGGGACTCTACGAGCAGTACTTC. It codes for CASTTGLAGLYEQYF.

This clonotype was observed many times. This sequence joins TRBV10-3 and TRBJ2-3, with D possibly TRBD2 on 6 matching bases. V was pared by 0 bases and J by 5 bases, with 12 bases between. CDR3 size: 15 residues. CDR1 and CDR2 (germline): ENHRY, SYGVKD. CDR3 sequence reads: CAISESNGGLDTQYF. CDR3 DNA sequence: TGTGCCATCAGTGAGTCGAATGGGGGACTAGATACGCAGTATTTT.